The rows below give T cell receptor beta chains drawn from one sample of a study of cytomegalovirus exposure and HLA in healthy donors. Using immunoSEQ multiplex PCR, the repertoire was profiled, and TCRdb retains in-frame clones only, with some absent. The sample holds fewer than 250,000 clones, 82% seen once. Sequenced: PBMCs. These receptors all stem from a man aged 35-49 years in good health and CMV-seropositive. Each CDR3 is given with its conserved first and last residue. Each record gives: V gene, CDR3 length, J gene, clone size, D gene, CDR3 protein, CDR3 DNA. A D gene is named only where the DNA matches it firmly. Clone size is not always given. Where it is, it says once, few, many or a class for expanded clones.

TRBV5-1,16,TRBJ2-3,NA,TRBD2,CASSQWTSGSTDTQYF,TGCGCCAGCAGCCAATGGACTAGCGGGAGCACAGATACGCAGTATTTT
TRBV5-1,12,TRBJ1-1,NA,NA,CASGEGNTEAFF,TGCGCCAGCGGCGAGGGGAACACTGAAGCTTTCTTT
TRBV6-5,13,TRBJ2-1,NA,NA,CARSTYTGLEQFF,TGTGCCCGCAGTACATACACAGGACTAGAGCAGTTCTTC
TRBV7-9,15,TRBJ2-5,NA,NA,CASSPVGAQQETQYF,TGTGCCAGCAGTCCTGTGGGGGCGCAGCAAGAGACCCAGTACTTC
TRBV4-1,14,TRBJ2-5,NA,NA,CASSQVHVQETQYF,TGCGCCAGCAGCCAAGTACACGTTCAAGAGACCCAGTACTTC
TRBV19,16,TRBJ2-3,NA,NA,CASSRTAYTSTDTQYF,TGTGCCAGTAGTCGGACAGCTTATACTAGCACAGATACGCAGTATTTT
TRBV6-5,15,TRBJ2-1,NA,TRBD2,CASSYVAGGNNEQFF,TGTGCCAGCAGTTACGTAGCGGGCGGGAACAATGAGCAGTTCTTC
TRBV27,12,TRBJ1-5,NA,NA,CASSQINQPQHF,TGTGCCAGCAGCCAGATCAATCAGCCCCAGCATTTT
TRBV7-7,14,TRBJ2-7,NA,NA,CASSFDGVGYEQYF,TGTGCTAGCAGCTTCGACGGGGTAGGCTACGAGCAGTACTTC
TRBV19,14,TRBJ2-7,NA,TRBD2,CASSPGGVSYEQYF,TGTGCCAGTAGTCCCGGGGGGGTCTCCTACGAGCAGTACTTC
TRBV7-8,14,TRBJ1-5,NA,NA,CASSSQGRNQPQHF,TGTGCCAGCAGCTCGCAGGGGCGGAATCAGCCCCAGCATTTT
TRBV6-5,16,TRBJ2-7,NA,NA,CASSYGVDRPSYEQYF,TGTGCCAGCAGTTACGGCGTGGACAGACCTTCCTACGAGCAGTACTTC
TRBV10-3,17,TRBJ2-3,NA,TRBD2,CAISEPRTSGRADTQYF,TGTGCCATCAGTGAGCCCCGGACTAGCGGGAGAGCAGATACGCAGTATTTT
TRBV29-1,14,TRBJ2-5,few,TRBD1,CSVEGTGGPGTQYF,TGCAGCGTTGAAGGGACAGGGGGCCCAGGGACCCAGTACTTC
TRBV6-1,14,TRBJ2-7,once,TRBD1,CASSEGDRGYEQYF,TGTGCCAGCAGTGAAGGGGACAGGGGTTACGAGCAGTACTTC
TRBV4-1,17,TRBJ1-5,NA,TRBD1,CASSQDQVGQGAQPQHF,TGCGCCAGCAGCCAAGATCAAGTGGGACAGGGAGCGCAGCCCCAGCATTTT
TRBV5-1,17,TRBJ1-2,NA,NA,CASSVGDVTTGTYGYTF,TGCGCCAGCAGCGTAGGGGATGTTACAACAGGGACCTATGGCTACACCTTC
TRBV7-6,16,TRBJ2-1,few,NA,CASSLDGEPYYNEQFF,TGTGCCAGCAGCTTAGACGGAGAGCCCTACTACAATGAGCAGTTCTTC
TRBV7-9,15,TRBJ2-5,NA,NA,CASSLALRGGETQYF,TGTGCCAGCAGCTTAGCGCTCAGAGGAGGAGAGACCCAGTACTTC
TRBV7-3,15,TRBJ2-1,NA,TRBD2,CASSLAGGPRYEQFF,TGTGCCAGCAGCCTAGCGGGAGGGCCTAGGTATGAGCAGTTCTTC
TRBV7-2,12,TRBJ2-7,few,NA,CASSSSSYEQYF,TGTGCCAGCAGCTCCTCCTCCTACGAGCAGTACTTC
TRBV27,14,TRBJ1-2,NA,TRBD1,CASSTYRGWDGYTF,TGTGCCAGCAGTACGTACAGGGGTTGGGATGGCTACACCTTC
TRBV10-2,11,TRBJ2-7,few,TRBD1,CASRTGVEQYF,TGCGCCAGCAGAACAGGGGTCGAGCAGTACTTC
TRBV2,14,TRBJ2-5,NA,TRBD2,CASSRTSLQETQYF,TGTGCCAGCAGTCGGACTAGCCTGCAAGAGACCCAGTACTTC
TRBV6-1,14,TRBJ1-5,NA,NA,CASSEAGFNQPQHF,TGTGCCAGCAGTGAAGCGGGCTTTAATCAGCCCCAGCATTTT